This TCR beta chain was identified during a study of persistence of HIV-infected CD4 T cells. The libraries were made with immunoSEQ version 4 in survey mode. The repertoire was sequenced with immunoSEQ multiplex PCR; TCRdb's copy has only in-frame clones and lacks some. Here the sample spans approximately 46,000 clones, 80% to 90% being singletons. The germline V gene encodes CDR1 MNHEY and CDR2 SMNVEV (reference sequence). Trimming took 2 bases from V and 2 from J, leaving 9 bases between them. The CDR3 covers 14 residues. Cells were stimulated nonspecifically with anti-CD3/anti-CD28 magnetic beads. CD4+ T cells upregulating both CD40 ligand and CD69 were sorted as responding cells. CD4+ T cell counts exceeded 400 cells/uL; CMV serology was positive. CD8+ T cells were removed from PBMCs prior to stimulation. Study-wide points: TCRbeta richness was lower in CMV- and Gag-responding cells than in anti-CD3/anti-CD28-responding cells. TCR analyses could not target the rare provirus-carrying CMV-responding cells.

Concerning this clone itself: The antigen remains unidentified.

Sequencing was performed on CD4+ T cells sorted from PBMCs after approximately 19-hour stimulation, taken from a patient who received antiretroviral therapy. The TCR originated in an adult woman with HIV who was CMV-seropositive. The V call is TRBV27, the J call TRBJ1-1; D is ambiguous. The chain's CDR3 is CASSLRRGNTEAFF. The CDR3 region has the DNA TGTGCCAGCAGTTTACGTCGGGGTAACACTGAAGCTTTCTTT.